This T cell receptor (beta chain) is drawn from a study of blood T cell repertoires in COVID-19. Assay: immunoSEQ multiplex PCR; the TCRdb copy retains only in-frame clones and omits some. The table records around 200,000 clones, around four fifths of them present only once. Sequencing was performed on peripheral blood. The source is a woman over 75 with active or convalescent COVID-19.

The CDR3 region has the DNA TGTGCCAGCAGTCAGGCCGGGACAGGCCTCAGTGAGCAGTTCTTC. Its translation: CASSQAGTGLSEQFF. The J gene is TRBJ2-1, the V gene TRBV2; TRBD1 matches at 8 bases. Unmatched junction bases numbered 12, after V lost 5 bases and J lost 9 bases. Germline V CDR1 and CDR2: SNHLY, FYNNEI. The length of the CDR3 is 15 residues.